The 9 T cell receptor beta chains below come from one sample, sequenced in a study of T-cell reconstitution after alpha-beta-depleted transplantation in children. Preparation of the TCRbeta library involved a method that used unique molecular identifiers. MiXCR, run by TCRdb on the PCR reads, gives a single entry per CDR3 protein. The sample consists of 140,000 or so distinct CDR3 sequences, around 10% of them appearing once. The sequenced sample was PBMCs, mostly from graft donor cells, obtained 180 days after TCRalphabeta/CD19-depleted stem cell transplant. The receptors come from a female patient aged 2-10 years who had a stem cell transplant for congenital amegakaryocytic thrombocytopenia, so the T cells may come from the graft donor.

The chain combines TRBV20-1 with TRBJ2-7; D not certain. CDR1 is DFQATT and CDR2 is SNEGSKA in the germline V gene (reference sequence). V was shortened by 3 bases and J by 2 bases, with 11 bases between the two germline ends. The length of the CDR3 is 13 residues. The CDR3 reads CSARSYGPYEQYF. CDR3 sequence (DNA): TGCAGTGCTAGGTCATACGGGCCCTACGAGCAGTACTTC.

The table lists this clonotype with a few counts. This sequence joins TRBV7-8 and TRBJ2-1; tentatively, D is TRBD1 or TRBD2 (6 bases each). This CDR3 spans 15 amino acids. The germline CDR1 and CDR2 sequences are SGHVS and FQNEAQ. The V gene lost 7 bases and the J gene lost 4 bases, with 17 bases spanning the gap. The CDR3: CASTRLGGPYNEQFF. The CDR3 coding sequence is TGTGCCAGCACCAGATTGGGGGGCCCGTACAATGAGCAGTTCTTC.

This clonotype was counted a few times. The chain links TRBV4-1 to TRBJ2-5, with D perhaps matching TRBD1 (5 bases). V lost 2 bases and J lost 5, with 9 bases in between. Germline V gene data show CDR1 as MGHRA and CDR2 as YSYEKL. This CDR3 comprises 13 residues. The CDR3 DNA sequence: TGCGCCAGCAGCCAACCAGGGTTCGAGACCCAGTACTTC. Protein: CASSQPGFETQYF.

The CDR3 nucleotides are TGCAGTGCTAGAGGCCCCCTAGCGGCAGAGACCCAGTACTTC. Translated, it gives CSARGPLAAETQYF. The chain employs TRBV20-1 and TRBJ2-5, with 7 bases fitting TRBD2. The CDR3 length is 14 residues. Germline CDR1 and CDR2: DFQATT and SNEGSKA (reference sequence). The V and J ends lost 1 base and 4 bases, in that order; junction bases with no gene match: 6.

Regarding this clonotype: A junction end diverges from the germline sequence, so it may reflect a read error. DNA for the CDR3: TGTGCCGGTAGGGGGGGGGAAGGGGAGCAGTTCTTC. This sequence encodes CAGRGGEGEQFF. The chain combines TRBV19 with TRBJ2-1; D perhaps matches TRBD2 (7 bases). The germline CDR1 and CDR2 sequences are LNHDA and SQIVND (reference sequence). The CDR3 loop spans 12 amino acids.

The chain links TRBV11-2 to TRBJ2-5, with 7 positions matching TRBD2. The CDR3 contains 15 residues. The V gene end was trimmed by 2 bases and the J gene end by 5 bases; junction bases not matched to a gene: 8. Per the germline V gene, CDR1 is SGHAT and CDR2 is FQNNGV. Here the CDR3 DNA reads TGTGCCAGCAGCTTACTTCGGGGGGTGGGGGAGACCCAGTACTTC. Residues: CASSLLRGVGETQYF.

This chain connects TRBV20-1 to TRBJ2-3; a weak D match, TRBD2 (5 bases). Germline V lookup: CDR1 DFQATT, CDR2 SNEGSKA (reference sequence). V lost 3 bases to trimming and J lost 4 bases, with 14 bases between them. This CDR3 spans 14 amino acids. The CDR3 bases are TGCAGTGCTAGCGTGGGAGAGATCCCAGATACGCAGTATTTT. Its translation is CSASVGEIPDTQYF.

In this sample, this clonotype turned up many times. The V and J genes are TRBV27 and TRBJ2-1, with D possibly being TRBD1 or TRBD2 (5 bases each). The CDR3 totals 15 residues. V was shortened by 4 bases and J by 0 bases, with 10 bases between the two germline ends. Germline CDR1 is MNHEY and CDR2 is SMNVEV (reference sequence). CDR3 amino acids: CASSSEGFSYNEQFF. Here the CDR3 DNA reads TGTGCCAGCAGTTCAGAGGGGTTCTCCTACAATGAGCAGTTCTTC.

Notes on this clonotype: A much larger clone is a single base away; this may be a read error. V gene TRBV27 combines with J gene TRBJ2-7; the D gene is possibly TRBD2 (5 bases). CDR3 length: 17 amino acids. V was clipped by 6 bases and J by 3 bases, with 24 bases between them. The germline V gene has CDR1 MNHEY and CDR2 SMNVEV (reference sequence). In nucleotides, the CDR3 is TGTGCCAGCAGACCTCTTCGTGGGCCGTGGGAGAGCTACGAGCAGTACTTC. Encoded protein: CASRPLRGPWESYEQYF.